This T cell receptor beta chain comes out of a study of T cell responses to AZD1222 COVID-19 vaccine. TCRdb's copy holds only in-frame clones and misses some; the assay was immunoSEQ multiplex PCR. The table shows some 200,000 clones, with roughly 92% occurring only once. Findings and caveats of the study: Epitopes outside B.1.351 and B.1.1.7 mutated regions reportedly drew nearly half of spike TCRs. There were mostly white British donors and more females than males, and clonal diversity was possibly underestimated.

Trimming shortened V by 5 bases and J by 3 bases, and 11 bases separated the two germline ends. Per germline, CDR1 SEHNR and CDR2 FQNEAQ (reference sequence). CDR3 length: 14 residues. Details on this clone: Its antigen is currently unknown.

This clonotype originated in an adult who received the AZD1222 COVID-19 vaccine. This sample comprised peripheral blood, obtained 28 days after the second AZD1222 dose. This chain links TRBV7-9 with TRBJ1-3, with a tentative D call TRBD1 (5 bases). CDR3 residues: CASSPGTGGNTIYF. The CDR3 coding sequence is TGTGCCAGCAGCCCCGGGACTGGTGGAAACACCATATATTTT.